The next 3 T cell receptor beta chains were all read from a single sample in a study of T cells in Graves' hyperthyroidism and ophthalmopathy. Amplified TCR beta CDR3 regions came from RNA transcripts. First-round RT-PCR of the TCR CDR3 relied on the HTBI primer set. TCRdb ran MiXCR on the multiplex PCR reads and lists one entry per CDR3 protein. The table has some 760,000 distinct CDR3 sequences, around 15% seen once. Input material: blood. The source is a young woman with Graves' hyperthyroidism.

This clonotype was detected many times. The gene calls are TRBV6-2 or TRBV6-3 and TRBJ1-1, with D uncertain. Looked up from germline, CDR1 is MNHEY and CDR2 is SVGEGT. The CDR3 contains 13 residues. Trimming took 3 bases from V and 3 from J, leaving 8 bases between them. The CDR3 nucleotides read TGTGCCAGCAGTTATGCCCAGGACACTGAAGCTTTCTTT. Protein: CASSYAQDTEAFF.

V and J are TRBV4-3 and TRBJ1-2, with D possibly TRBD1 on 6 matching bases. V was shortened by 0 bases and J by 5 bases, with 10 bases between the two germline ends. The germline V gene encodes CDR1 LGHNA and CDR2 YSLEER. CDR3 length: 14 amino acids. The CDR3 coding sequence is TGCGCCAGCAGCCAAGAACAGGGCGGGTATGGCTACACCTTC. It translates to CASSQEQGGYGYTF.

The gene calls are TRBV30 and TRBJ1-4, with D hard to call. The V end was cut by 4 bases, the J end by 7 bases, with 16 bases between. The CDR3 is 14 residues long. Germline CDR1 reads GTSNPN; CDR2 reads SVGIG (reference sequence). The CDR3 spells CAWIPERAAEKLFF. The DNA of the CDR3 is TGTGCCTGGATTCCGGAGAGGGCGGCTGAAAAACTGTTTTTT.